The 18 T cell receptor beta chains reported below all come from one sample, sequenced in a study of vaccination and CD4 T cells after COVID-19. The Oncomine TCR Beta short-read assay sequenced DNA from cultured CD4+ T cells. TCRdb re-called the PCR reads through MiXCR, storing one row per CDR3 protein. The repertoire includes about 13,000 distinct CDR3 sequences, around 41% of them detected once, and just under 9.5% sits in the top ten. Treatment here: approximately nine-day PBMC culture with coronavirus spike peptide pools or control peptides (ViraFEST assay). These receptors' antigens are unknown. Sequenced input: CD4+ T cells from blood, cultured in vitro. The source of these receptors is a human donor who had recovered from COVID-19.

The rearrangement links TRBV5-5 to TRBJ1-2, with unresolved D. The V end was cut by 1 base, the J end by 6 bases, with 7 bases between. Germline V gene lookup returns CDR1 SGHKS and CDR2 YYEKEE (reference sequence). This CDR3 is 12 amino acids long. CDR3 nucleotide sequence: TGTGCCAGCAGCTTGATCGGGGATGGCTACACCTTC. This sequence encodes CASSLIGDGYTF.

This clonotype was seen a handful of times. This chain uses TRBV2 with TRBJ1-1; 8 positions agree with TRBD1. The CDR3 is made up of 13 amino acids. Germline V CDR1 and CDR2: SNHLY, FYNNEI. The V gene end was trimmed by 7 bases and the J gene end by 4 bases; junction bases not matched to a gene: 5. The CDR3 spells CASTQQGGTEAFF. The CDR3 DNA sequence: TGTGCCAGCACCCAACAGGGGGGCACTGAAGCTTTCTTT.

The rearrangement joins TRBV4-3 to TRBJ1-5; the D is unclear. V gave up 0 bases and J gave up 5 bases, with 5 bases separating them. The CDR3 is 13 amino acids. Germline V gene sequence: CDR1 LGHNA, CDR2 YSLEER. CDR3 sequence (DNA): TGCGCCAGCAGCCAAGAGGGAGATCAGCCCCAGCATTTT. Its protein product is CASSQEGDQPQHF.

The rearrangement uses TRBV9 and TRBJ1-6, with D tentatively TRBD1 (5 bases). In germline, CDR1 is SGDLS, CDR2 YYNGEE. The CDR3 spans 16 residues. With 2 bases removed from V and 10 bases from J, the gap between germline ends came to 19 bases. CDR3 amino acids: CASSVEGALGISPLHF. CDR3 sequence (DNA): TGTGCCAGCAGCGTCGAAGGGGCGCTGGGAATCTCACCCCTCCACTTT.

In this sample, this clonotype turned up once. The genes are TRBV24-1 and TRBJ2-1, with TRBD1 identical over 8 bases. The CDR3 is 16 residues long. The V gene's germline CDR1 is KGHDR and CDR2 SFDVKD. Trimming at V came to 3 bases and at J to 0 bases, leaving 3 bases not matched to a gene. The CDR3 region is CATSDRTGSSYNEQFF. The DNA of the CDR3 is TGTGCCACCAGTGATCGGACAGGGAGCTCCTACAATGAGCAGTTCTTC.

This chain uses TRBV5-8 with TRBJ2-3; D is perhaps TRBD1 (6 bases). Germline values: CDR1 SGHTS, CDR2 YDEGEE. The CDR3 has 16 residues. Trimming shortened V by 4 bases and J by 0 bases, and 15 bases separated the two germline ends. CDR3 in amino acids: CASSRGQRTSTDTQYF. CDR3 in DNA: TGTGCCAGCAGCCGGGGACAACGAACTAGCACAGATACGCAGTATTTT.

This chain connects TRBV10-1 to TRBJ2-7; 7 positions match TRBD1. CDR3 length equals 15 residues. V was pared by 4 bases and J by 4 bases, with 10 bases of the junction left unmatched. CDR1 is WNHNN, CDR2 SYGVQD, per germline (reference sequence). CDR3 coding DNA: TGCGCCAGCAGTGTTCAGGGACAGCCGGGATACGAGCAGTACTTC. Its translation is CASSVQGQPGYEQYF.

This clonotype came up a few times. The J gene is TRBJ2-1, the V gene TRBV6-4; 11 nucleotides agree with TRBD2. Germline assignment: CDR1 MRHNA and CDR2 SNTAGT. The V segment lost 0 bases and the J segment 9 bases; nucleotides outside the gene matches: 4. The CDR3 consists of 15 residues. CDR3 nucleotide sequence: TGTGCCAGCAGTGACTCGGGTAGCGGGAGGGTTGAGCAGTTCTTC. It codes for CASSDSGSGRVEQFF.

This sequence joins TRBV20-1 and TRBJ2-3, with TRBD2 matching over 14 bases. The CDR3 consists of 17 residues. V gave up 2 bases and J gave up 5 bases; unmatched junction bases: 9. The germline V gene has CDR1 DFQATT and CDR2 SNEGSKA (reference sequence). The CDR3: CSARPGGTSGSRDTQYF. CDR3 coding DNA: TGCAGTGCTAGACCCGGGGGGACTAGCGGGAGTAGAGATACGCAGTATTTT.

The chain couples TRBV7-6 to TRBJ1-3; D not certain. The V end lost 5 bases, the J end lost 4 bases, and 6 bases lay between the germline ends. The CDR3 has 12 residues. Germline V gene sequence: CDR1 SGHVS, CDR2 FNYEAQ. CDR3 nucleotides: TGTGCCAGCAGCCGAGACGGAAACACCATATATTTT. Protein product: CASSRDGNTIYF.

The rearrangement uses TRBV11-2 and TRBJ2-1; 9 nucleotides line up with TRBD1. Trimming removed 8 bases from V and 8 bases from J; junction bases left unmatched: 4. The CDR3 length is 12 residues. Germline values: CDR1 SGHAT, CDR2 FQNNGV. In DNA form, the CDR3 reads TGTGCCAGCGGGACAGGGACCCATGAGCAGTTCTTC. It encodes CASGTGTHEQFF. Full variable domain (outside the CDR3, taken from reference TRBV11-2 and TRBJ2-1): EAGVAQSPRYKIIEKRQSVAFWCNPISGHATLYWYQQILGQGPKLLIQFQNNGVVDDSQLPKDRFSAERLKGVDSTLKIQPAKLEDSAVYLCASGTGTHEQFFGPGTRLTVL.

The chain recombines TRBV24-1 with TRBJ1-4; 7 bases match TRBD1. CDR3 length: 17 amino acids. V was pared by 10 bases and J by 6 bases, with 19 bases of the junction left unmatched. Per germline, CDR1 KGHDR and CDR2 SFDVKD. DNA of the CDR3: TGTGCCACTCCGATATTAACGGTGGGACAGATAGATGAAAAACTGTTTTTT. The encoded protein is CATPILTVGQIDEKLFF.

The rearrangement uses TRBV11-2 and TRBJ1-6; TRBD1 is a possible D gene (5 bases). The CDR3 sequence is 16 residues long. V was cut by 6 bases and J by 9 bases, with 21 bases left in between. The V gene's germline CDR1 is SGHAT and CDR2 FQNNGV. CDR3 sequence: CASSSFGGVTGSPLHF. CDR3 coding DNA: TGTGCCAGCAGTTCATTCGGGGGGGTAACTGGTTCACCCCTCCACTTT.

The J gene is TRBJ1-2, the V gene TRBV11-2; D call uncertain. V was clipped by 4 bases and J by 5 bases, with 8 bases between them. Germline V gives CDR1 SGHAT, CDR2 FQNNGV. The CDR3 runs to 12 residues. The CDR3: CASSSAGYGYTF. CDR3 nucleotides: TGTGCCAGCAGCTCGGCGGGGTATGGCTACACCTTC.

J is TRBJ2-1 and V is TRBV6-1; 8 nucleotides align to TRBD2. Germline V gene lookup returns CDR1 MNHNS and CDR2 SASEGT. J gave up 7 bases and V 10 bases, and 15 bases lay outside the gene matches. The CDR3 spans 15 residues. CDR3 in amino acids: CAIRTSPILGNEQFF. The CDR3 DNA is TGTGCCATACGGACTAGCCCTATTTTGGGTAATGAGCAGTTCTTC.

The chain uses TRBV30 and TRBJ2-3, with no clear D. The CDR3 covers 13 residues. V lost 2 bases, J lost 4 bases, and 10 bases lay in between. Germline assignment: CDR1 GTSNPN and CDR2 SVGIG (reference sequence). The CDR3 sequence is CAWSRSHPDTQYF. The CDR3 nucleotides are TGTGCCTGGAGTCGGTCCCATCCAGATACGCAGTATTTT. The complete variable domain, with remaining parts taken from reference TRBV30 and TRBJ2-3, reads SQTIHQWPATLVQPVGSPLSLECTVEGTSNPNLYWYRQAAGRGLQLLFYSVGIGQISSEVPQNLSASRPQDRQFILSSKKLLLSDSGFYLCAWSRSHPDTQYFGPGTRLTVL.

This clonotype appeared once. CDR3 nucleotides: TGTGCCAGCAGCCCGGACAGGTCTTCCGATACGCAGTATTTT. This translates into CASSPDRSSDTQYF. This chain joins TRBV2 and TRBJ2-3; TRBD1 agrees at 7 bases. The CDR3 consists of 14 residues. Germline CDR1 is SNHLY and CDR2 is FYNNEI. Unmatched junction bases numbered 9, after V lost 6 bases and J lost 6 bases.

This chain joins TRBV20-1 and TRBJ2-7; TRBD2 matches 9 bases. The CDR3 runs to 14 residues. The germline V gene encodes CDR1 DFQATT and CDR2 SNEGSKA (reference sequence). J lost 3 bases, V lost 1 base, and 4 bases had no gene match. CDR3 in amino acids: CSARGREGYYEQYF. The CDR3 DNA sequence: TGCAGTGCTAGAGGGCGGGAGGGATACTACGAGCAGTACTTC.